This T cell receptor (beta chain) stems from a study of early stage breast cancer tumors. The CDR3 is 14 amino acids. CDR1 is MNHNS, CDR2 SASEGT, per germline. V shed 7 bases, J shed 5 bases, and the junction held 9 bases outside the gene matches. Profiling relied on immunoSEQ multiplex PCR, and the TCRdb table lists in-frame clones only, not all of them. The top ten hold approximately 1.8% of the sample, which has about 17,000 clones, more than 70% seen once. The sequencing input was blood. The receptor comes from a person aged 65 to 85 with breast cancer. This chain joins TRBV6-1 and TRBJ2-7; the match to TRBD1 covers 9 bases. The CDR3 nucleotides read TGTGCCAGCAAAGCGGGACAGGGTTTAGACGAGCAGTACTTC. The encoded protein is CASKAGQGLDEQYF.